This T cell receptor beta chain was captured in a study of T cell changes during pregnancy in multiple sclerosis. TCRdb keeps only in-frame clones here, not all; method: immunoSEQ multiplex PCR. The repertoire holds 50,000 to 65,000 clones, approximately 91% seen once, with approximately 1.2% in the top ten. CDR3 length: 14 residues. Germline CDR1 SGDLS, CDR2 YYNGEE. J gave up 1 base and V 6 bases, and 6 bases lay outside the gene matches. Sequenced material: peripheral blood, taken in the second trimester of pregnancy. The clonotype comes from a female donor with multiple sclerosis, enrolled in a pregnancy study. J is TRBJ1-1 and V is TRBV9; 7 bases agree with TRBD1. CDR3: CASTRQGQNTEAFF. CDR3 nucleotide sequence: TGTGCCAGCACAAGACAGGGACAGAACACTGAAGCTTTCTTT. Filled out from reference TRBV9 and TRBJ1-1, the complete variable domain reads DSGVTQTPKHLITATGQRVTLRCSPRSGDLSVYWYQQSLDQGLQFLIQYYNGEERAKGNILERFSAQQFPDLHSELNLSSLELGDSALYFCASTRQGQNTEAFFGQGTRLTVV.